The rows below give T cell receptor beta chains drawn from one sample of a study of T cell responses to AZD1222 COVID-19 vaccine. Profiling relied on immunoSEQ multiplex PCR, and the TCRdb table lists in-frame clones only, not all of them. The sample holds approximately 110,000 clones, 87% seen once. Source: peripheral blood, taken 28 days after the second AZD1222 dose. These receptors came from an adult who received the AZD1222 COVID-19 vaccine. Both conserved end residues are part of each CDR3. D genes are given only for firm matches. For some rows the clone size is stated as once, few or many, or as a class when expanded; others skip it.

D gene	V gene	clone size	J gene	CDR3 DNA	CDR3 protein
TRBD1	TRBV5-6	.	TRBJ1-1	TGTGCCAGCAGCTTCCGGACAGGGGGCGCAAGAGGCACTGAAGCTTTCTTT	CASSFRTGGARGTEAFF
TRBD2	TRBV2	once	TRBJ2-5	TGTGCCAGCAGTAAGGCTAGCGGGATGCTTAAGACCCAGTACTTC	CASSKASGMLKTQYF
.	TRBV27	.	TRBJ2-1	TGTGCCAGCAGTCTTGGTACATCCGAGTTCTTC	CASSLGTSEFF
.	TRBV2	.	TRBJ2-5	TGTGCCAGCAGTGAAGTCACAGGTCAAGAGACCCAGTACTTC	CASSEVTGQETQYF
TRBD1	TRBV19	.	TRBJ1-1	TGTGCCAGTGGGGACAGGGATACTGAAGCTTTCTTT	CASGDRDTEAFF
.	TRBV29-1	.	TRBJ1-3	TGCAGCGTTACCAGACAGGTCGGAAACACCATATATTTT	CSVTRQVGNTIYF
.	TRBV10-2	.	TRBJ1-2	TGCGCCAGCAGATCCGGAAACTATGGCTACACCTTC	CASRSGNYGYTF
TRBD1	TRBV6-5	.	TRBJ1-1	TGTGCCAGCACCCTTGGACAGGGTACTGAAGCTTTCTTT	CASTLGQGTEAFF
TRBD1	TRBV3-1/TRBV3-2	.	TRBJ2-3	TGTGCCAGCAGCGCGGACAGGGGTTATGGCACAGATACGCAGTATTTT	CASSADRGYGTDTQYF
.	TRBV7-2	.	TRBJ1-4	TGTGCCAGCAGCTTAGGGACTGCCAATGAAAAACTGTTTTTT	CASSLGTANEKLFF
TRBD2	TRBV3-1/TRBV3-2	.	TRBJ2-3	TGTGCCAGCAGCCAAGATATGCTAGCGGGTAGCACAGATACGCAGTATTTT	CASSQDMLAGSTDTQYF
TRBD1	TRBV5-4	.	TRBJ2-5	TGTGCCAGCAGCCGGGACAGGGACTCCGCCCAGTACTTC	CASSRDRDSAQYF
.	TRBV28	once	TRBJ2-7	TGTGCCAGCAGGATACAGGGCGCCTACGAGCAGTACTTC	CASRIQGAYEQYF
.	TRBV3-1/TRBV3-2	once	TRBJ1-6	TGTGCCAGCAGCCAAGTCGCACAGGCACCCCTCCACTTT	CASSQVAQAPLHF
.	TRBV7-3	.	TRBJ2-3	TGTGCCAGCAGCTTACGTCCAGTTGCCCTACCAGATACGCAGTATTTT	CASSLRPVALPDTQYF
.	TRBV30	.	TRBJ1-2	TGTGCCTGGGGGACTTTCTATGGCTACACCTTC	CAWGTFYGYTF
.	TRBV28	.	TRBJ2-7	TGTGCCAGCAGTGGCTCTCGGGGTTCCTACGAGCAGTACTTC	CASSGSRGSYEQYF
.	TRBV5-4	.	TRBJ1-4	TGTGCCAGCAGCTTGGAGTTTGGGTCAACTAATGAAAAACTGTTTTTT	CASSLEFGSTNEKLFF
.	TRBV5-6	few	TRBJ1-5	TGTGCCAGCAGCTTCGGGCAAAAACTTGATCAGCCCCAGCATTTT	CASSFGQKLDQPQHF
.	TRBV2	.	TRBJ2-5	TGTGCCAGCAGTGAAGTTAGGGACGAGACCCAGTACTTC	CASSEVRDETQYF
.	TRBV5-6	.	TRBJ2-7	TGTGCCAGCAGCTTGTTCTCCGGGAACTACGAGCAGTACTTC	CASSLFSGNYEQYF
TRBD1	TRBV5-4	.	TRBJ2-1	TGTGCCAGCAGCTTGGGTGGGGACAGCTCCTACAATGAGCAGTTCTTC	CASSLGGDSSYNEQFF
.	TRBV6-5	.	TRBJ1-1	TGTGCCAGCAGGGTCTCTCTGAACACTGAAGCTTTCTTT	CASRVSLNTEAFF
TRBD1	TRBV24-1	.	TRBJ1-2	TGTGCCACCAGTGATTTGCAAATAACAGGGGTGGAAGGCTACACCTTC	CATSDLQITGVEGYTF
TRBD1	TRBV11-3	.	TRBJ2-1	TGTGCCAGCAGCCGTGGGACAGGGGCTGAAAATGAGCAGTTCTTC	CASSRGTGAENEQFF
.	TRBV15	.	TRBJ1-4	TGTGCCACCAGCAATACTAATGAAAAACTGTTTTTT	CATSNTNEKLFF
.	TRBV18	few	TRBJ2-7	TGTGCCAGCTCACCCACAGGGAGCTCCTACGAGCAGTACTTC	CASSPTGSSYEQYF
TRBD1	TRBV2	.	TRBJ1-2	TGTGCCAGCAGTGATTTGGGACAGGTGCATGGCTACACCTTC	CASSDLGQVHGYTF
.	TRBV6-5	.	TRBJ1-4	TGTGCCAGCAGCGACAGTGGGACTAATGAAAAACTGTTTTTT	CASSDSGTNEKLFF
TRBD1	TRBV28	.	TRBJ1-6	TGTGCCAGCAGAGACAGGGGAGGTAATTCACCCCTCCACTTT	CASRDRGGNSPLHF
.	TRBV7-3	.	TRBJ2-2	TGTGCCAGCAGCTTAAATTCTGGGGGCAGGCACACCGGGGAGCTGTTTTTT	CASSLNSGGRHTGELFF
TRBD2	TRBV7-6	.	TRBJ2-5	TGTGCCAGCAGCTTAGCAGTGCTAGCGGGAGAGACCCAGTACTTC	CASSLAVLAGETQYF
.	TRBV28	.	TRBJ2-5	TGTGCCAGCAGTCGTCAGGGGTACCAAGAGACCCAGTACTTC	CASSRQGYQETQYF
TRBD1	TRBV6-1	.	TRBJ1-2	TGTGCCAGCAGTGGCCGGGACAGGTCGTTGGTTAACTATGGCTACACCTTC	CASSGRDRSLVNYGYTF
TRBD1	TRBV24-1	.	TRBJ2-3	TGTGCCACCAGTGATGACGACAGGGCATCTGGCACAGATACGCAGTATTTT	CATSDDDRASGTDTQYF
TRBD1	TRBV6-2/TRBV6-3	.	TRBJ1-2	TGTGCCAGCAGTTACGGGAACCGGGACAGTCACTATGGCTACACCTTC	CASSYGNRDSHYGYTF
TRBD1	TRBV5-1	.	TRBJ2-7	TGCGCCAGCAGCTCTGGGACAGCGCAGTCCTACGAGCAGTACTTC	CASSSGTAQSYEQYF
.	TRBV28	.	TRBJ2-7	TGTGCCAGCAGTTTATCGTTCCAGGGCAGAACCTACGAGCAGTACTTC	CASSLSFQGRTYEQYF
TRBD2	TRBV28	.	TRBJ2-5	TGTGCCAGCAGCCCCGGGGGGGAAGAGACCCAGTACTTC	CASSPGGEETQYF
.	TRBV2	few	TRBJ2-1	TGTGCCAGCAGTGAAGTAGAGGGGTCCTACAATGAGCAGTTCTTC	CASSEVEGSYNEQFF
.	TRBV30	.	TRBJ2-5	TGTGCCTGGGGGGGGCTCAACCAAGAGACCCAGTACTTC	CAWGGLNQETQYF
.	TRBV19	.	TRBJ2-1	TGTGCCAGTAGTAAAACAGGGAGCTCCTACAATGAGCAGTTCTTC	CASSKTGSSYNEQFF
.	TRBV10-2	once	TRBJ1-3	TGCGCCAGCAGCAAGGCAGGGATCGGAAACACCATATATTTT	CASSKAGIGNTIYF
.	TRBV11-2	.	TRBJ1-5	TGTGCCAGCAGCTTAGAGGGGAAGCCCGGTCAGCCCCAGCATTTT	CASSLEGKPGQPQHF
.	TRBV6-2/TRBV6-3	.	TRBJ1-5	TGTGCCAGCAGTTTTCGCGACCTGAACTGGAGGGGCAATCAGCCCCAGCATTTT	CASSFRDLNWRGNQPQHF
TRBD2	TRBV6-2/TRBV6-3	.	TRBJ2-3	TGTGCCAGCAGTAATCATAGCGGGAGATTTTATACGCAGTATTTT	CASSNHSGRFYTQYF